Shown below are 8 T cell receptor beta chains from a single sample sequenced in a study of shared clonotypes between healthy human individuals. This table comes from immunoSEQ multiplex PCR, and its TCRdb copy is limited to in-frame clones, with some not included. The sample yields about 980,000 clones, over 75% seen once. Sequencing input: memory CD4+ T cells sorted from blood. Documented subset: CD45RA-negative fraction. The receptors were gathered from a man younger than 35 in good health.

Note on this clone: At the DNA level, this CDR3 is encoded by other sequences in the same sample as well. The chain uses TRBV2 and TRBJ1-4; no definite D call. The V gene's germline CDR1 is SNHLY and CDR2 FYNNEI. The V end was cut by 6 bases, the J end by 2 bases, with 7 bases between. The CDR3 is 13 residues long. The CDR3 DNA follows: TGTGCCAGCAGACAGAGCACTAATGAAAAACTGTTTTTT. It translates to CASRQSTNEKLFF.

V is TRBV5-4 and J is TRBJ1-2; 9 bases line up with TRBD1. The CDR3 totals 15 residues. Looked up from germline, CDR1 is SGHNT and CDR2 is YYREEE (reference sequence). V gave up 3 bases and J gave up 3 bases; unmatched junction bases: 6. The DNA of the CDR3 is TGTGCCAGCAGCTCAGGCGGGGACAGGGACTATGGCTACACCTTC. As protein: CASSSGGDRDYGYTF.

The chain couples TRBV2 to TRBJ2-7; 8 bases fit TRBD2. V lost 8 bases, J lost 4 bases, and 10 bases stayed unmatched. The germline V gene has CDR1 SNHLY and CDR2 FYNNEI. The CDR3 is 14 amino acids. As DNA, the CDR3 is TGTGCCAGCTGTGGAGCGGGGGCCTTATACGAGCAGTACTTC. Its protein product is CASCGAGALYEQYF.

Written as DNA, the CDR3 is TGTGCCACCTTCGGCAGGAGCAATCAGCCCCAGCATTTT. It encodes CATFGRSNQPQHF. V gene TRBV6-6 combines with J gene TRBJ1-5; no reliable D call. With 10 bases removed from V and 1 base from J, the gap between germline ends came to 11 bases. The germline V gene has CDR1 MNHNY and CDR2 SVGAGI (reference sequence). The CDR3 spans 13 residues.

This clone has a handful of counts. The chain uses TRBV9 and TRBJ2-3, with 7 bases lining up with TRBD1. The CDR3 spans 12 residues. Trimming at V came to 3 bases and at J to 14 bases, leaving 9 bases not matched to a gene. CDR1 and CDR2 (germline): SGDLS, YYNGEE. The CDR3 DNA reads as TGTGCCAGCAGCGCGACAGGGAGTCGGTGGTATTTT. It translates to CASSATGSRWYF.

The rearrangement links TRBV9 to TRBJ1-3, with 8 positions matching TRBD1. CDR1 is SGDLS and CDR2 is YYNGEE in the germline V gene. J was trimmed by 0 bases and V by 0 bases; bases with no gene match: 11. The CDR3 has 19 residues. CDR3 residues: CASSVVPGTGGYSGNTIYF. CDR3 sequence (DNA): TGTGCCAGCAGCGTAGTGCCCGGGACAGGAGGATACTCTGGAAACACCATATATTTT. Full variable domain (outside the CDR3, taken from reference TRBV9 and TRBJ1-3): DSGVTQTPKHLITATGQRVTLRCSPRSGDLSVYWYQQSLDQGLQFLIQYYNGEERAKGNILERFSAQQFPDLHSELNLSSLELGDSALYFCASSVVPGTGGYSGNTIYFGEGSWLTVV.

This clone has just one count. The gene calls are TRBV6-5 and TRBJ2-5, with 7 bases identical to TRBD1. V trimming: 6 bases; J trimming: 11 bases; junction bases outside the gene matches: 9. Per germline, CDR1 MNHEY and CDR2 SVGAGI. The CDR3 contains 12 residues. CDR3 sequence reads: CASRSLQGKQYF. The CDR3 DNA reads as TGTGCCAGCAGGAGCCTACAGGGGAAGCAGTACTTC.

J is TRBJ2-7 and V is TRBV19, with no clear D. Trimming took 10 bases from V and 2 from J, leaving 15 bases between them. The CDR3 runs 13 residues. Looked up from germline, CDR1 is LNHDA and CDR2 is SQIVND (reference sequence). The CDR3 sequence is CATKRTGPYEQYF. Here the CDR3 DNA reads TGTGCCACAAAAAGGACGGGCCCCTACGAGCAGTACTTC.